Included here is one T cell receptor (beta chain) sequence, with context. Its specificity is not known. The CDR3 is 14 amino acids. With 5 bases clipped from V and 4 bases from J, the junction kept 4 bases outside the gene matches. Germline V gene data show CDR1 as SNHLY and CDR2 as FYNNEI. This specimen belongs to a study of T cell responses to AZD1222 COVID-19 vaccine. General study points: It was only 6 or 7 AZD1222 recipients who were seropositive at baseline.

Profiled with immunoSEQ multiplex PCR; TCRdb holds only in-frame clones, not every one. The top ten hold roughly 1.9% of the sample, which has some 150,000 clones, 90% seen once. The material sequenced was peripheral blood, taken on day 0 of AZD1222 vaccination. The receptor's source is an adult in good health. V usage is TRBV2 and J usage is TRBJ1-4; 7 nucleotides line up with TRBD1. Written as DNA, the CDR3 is TGTGCCAGCAGTACAGGGGAGAGTAATGAAAAACTGTTTTTT. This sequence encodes CASSTGESNEKLFF.